The rows below give T cell receptor beta chains drawn from one sample of a study of cytomegalovirus exposure and HLA in healthy donors. The protocol was immunoSEQ multiplex PCR, while the TCRdb copy is restricted to in-frame clones and leaves out a portion. The data show some 90,000 clones, 65% to 80% seen once. Sequencing used PBMCs. These receptors originate from a man aged 30 to 39 in good health and CMV-seronegative. Each CDR3 is given with its conserved first and last residue. A D gene is named only where the DNA matches it firmly. Clone size appears in some rows only: once, few, many, or a class for an expanded clone.

D: NA
size: few
J: TRBJ1-1
V: TRBV6-5
CDR3: CASSSRRGNTEAFF
DNA: TGTGCCAGCAGTTCGAGGCGGGGGAACACTGAAGCTTTCTTT

D: NA
size: once
J: TRBJ2-5
V: TRBV11-3
CDR3: CASSLGFLQETQYF
DNA: TGTGCCAGCAGCTTAGGATTCCTACAAGAGACCCAGTACTTC

D: NA
size: NA
J: TRBJ1-1
V: TRBV7-2
CDR3: CASSIRQVGEAFF
DNA: TGTGCCAGCAGCATACGACAAGTGGGTGAAGCTTTCTTT

D: NA
size: NA
J: TRBJ1-1
V: TRBV5-6
CDR3: CASSFSGSGTEAFF
DNA: TGTGCCAGCAGCTTTTCCGGGTCGGGCACTGAAGCTTTCTTT

D: NA
size: NA
J: TRBJ1-5
V: TRBV28
CDR3: CASSSGNQPQHF
DNA: TGTGCCAGCAGTTCTGGCAATCAGCCCCAGCATTTT

D: TRBD2
size: NA
J: TRBJ2-5
V: TRBV7-2
CDR3: CASSPGLAGGGTQYF
DNA: TGTGCCAGCAGCCCAGGACTAGCGGGGGGTGGGACCCAGTACTTC

D: NA
size: once
J: TRBJ1-1
V: TRBV30
CDR3: CAWSSIQLNTEAFF
DNA: TGTGCCTGGAGTTCGATACAGCTGAACACTGAAGCTTTCTTT

D: NA
size: NA
J: TRBJ1-1
V: TRBV5-6
CDR3: CASSLAGGTKAFF
DNA: TGTGCCAGTAGCTTGGCCGGCGGGACCAAAGCTTTCTTT

D: NA
size: NA
J: TRBJ2-5
V: TRBV5-6
CDR3: CASSLAVSGVQETQYF
DNA: TGTGCCAGCAGCTTGGCAGTTAGCGGTGTCCAAGAGACCCAGTACTTC

D: TRBD1
size: NA
J: TRBJ1-3
V: TRBV5-4
CDR3: CASSPDRASGNTIYF
DNA: TGTGCCAGCAGTCCGGACAGGGCCTCTGGAAACACCATATATTTT

D: TRBD2
size: NA
J: TRBJ2-1
V: TRBV30
CDR3: CAWCLAGGGNEQFF
DNA: TGTGCCTGGTGTCTAGCGGGGGGGGGCAATGAGCAGTTCTTC

D: NA
size: NA
J: TRBJ1-2
V: TRBV2
CDR3: CASSESGELYGYTF
DNA: TGTGCCAGCAGTGAAAGTGGAGAACTCTATGGCTACACCTTC

D: TRBD1
size: NA
J: TRBJ2-2
V: TRBV4-2
CDR3: CASSPGQGANTGELFF
DNA: TGTGCCAGCAGCCCCGGACAGGGGGCGAACACCGGGGAGCTGTTTTTT

D: NA
size: few
J: TRBJ1-5
V: TRBV5-6
CDR3: CASSFGPIRVGNQPQHF
DNA: TGTGCCAGCAGCTTCGGTCCGATCAGGGTTGGCAATCAGCCCCAGCATTTT

D: TRBD1
size: NA
J: TRBJ1-5
V: TRBV4-1
CDR3: CASSQDKTGGNQPQHF
DNA: TGCGCCAGCAGCCAAGATAAAACAGGGGGGAATCAGCCCCAGCATTTT

D: NA
size: NA
J: TRBJ2-5
V: TRBV5-4
CDR3: CASSLTGEARWEQYF
DNA: TGTGCCAGCAGCTTGACGGGGGAGGCCCGTTGGGAGCAGTACTTC

D: NA
size: NA
J: TRBJ1-1
V: TRBV15
CDR3: CATSRVRRGDETEAFF
DNA: TGTGCCACCAGCAGAGTTCGCAGGGGCGATGAGACTGAAGCTTTCTTT

D: NA
size: NA
J: TRBJ1-2
V: TRBV7-2
CDR3: CASSLAYGNDGYTF
DNA: TGTGCCAGCAGCTTAGCGTACGGGAACGATGGCTACACCTTC

D: TRBD1
size: NA
J: TRBJ1-2
V: TRBV5-4
CDR3: CASSSEGATNYGYTF
DNA: TGTGCCAGCAGCTCGGAGGGGGCAACTAACTATGGCTACACCTTC

D: TRBD2
size: NA
J: TRBJ2-1
V: TRBV12-5
CDR3: CASAGEAGGRDEQFF
DNA: TGTGCTAGTGCCGGTGAAGCGGGGGGAAGGGATGAGCAGTTCTTC

D: NA
size: NA
J: TRBJ1-1
V: TRBV7-2
CDR3: CASSTAIQSGTEAFF
DNA: TGTGCCAGCAGCACGGCAATTCAGAGCGGAACTGAAGCTTTCTTT

D: NA
size: once
J: TRBJ1-1
V: TRBV7-3
CDR3: CASSLTVLNTEAFF
DNA: TGTGCCAGCAGCTTGACAGTTCTGAACACTGAAGCTTTCTTT

D: NA
size: NA
J: TRBJ1-5
V: TRBV27
CDR3: CASAYRDQPQHF
DNA: TGTGCCAGCGCCTACAGGGACCAGCCCCAGCATTTT

D: NA
size: NA
J: TRBJ1-3
V: TRBV5-6
CDR3: CASSPAGGAGNTIYF
DNA: TGTGCCAGCAGCCCAGCGGGGGGGGCTGGAAACACCATATATTTT

D: NA
size: NA
J: TRBJ1-1
V: TRBV7-9
CDR3: CASSKNRDSGVNTEAFF
DNA: TGTGCCAGCAGTAAGAACCGGGACTCTGGAGTGAACACTGAAGCTTTCTTT

D: NA
size: NA
J: TRBJ2-3
V: TRBV6-4
CDR3: CASSPELIPQGTDTQYF
DNA: TGTGCCAGCAGCCCGGAGTTGATTCCACAGGGCACAGATACGCAGTATTTT

D: TRBD1
size: NA
J: TRBJ1-6
V: TRBV30
CDR3: CAWMGQSNSPLHF
DNA: TGTGCCTGGATGGGACAGAGTAATTCACCCCTCCACTTT

D: TRBD1
size: NA
J: TRBJ2-6
V: TRBV4-1
CDR3: CASSQVLQGGSGANVLTF
DNA: TGCGCCAGCAGCCAAGTCCTACAGGGGGGCTCTGGGGCCAACGTCCTGACTTTC

D: NA
size: NA
J: TRBJ2-1
V: TRBV7-3
CDR3: CASSLESGEQFF
DNA: TGTGCCAGCAGCTTAGAGAGTGGTGAGCAGTTCTTC

D: TRBD1
size: NA
J: TRBJ1-4
V: TRBV30
CDR3: CAWSVPRGGPEKLFF
DNA: TGTGCCTGGAGTGTGCCCCGAGGGGGCCCTGAAAAACTGTTTTTT

D: NA
size: NA
J: TRBJ1-2
V: TRBV6-1
CDR3: CASRLRQVFLYGYTF
DNA: TGTGCCAGCCGACTTCGACAGGTATTTTTGTATGGCTACACCTTC

D: NA
size: NA
J: TRBJ1-4
V: TRBV2
CDR3: CASRAFATNEKLFF
DNA: TGTGCCAGCAGAGCGTTTGCAACTAATGAAAAACTGTTTTTT

D: NA
size: NA
J: TRBJ1-1
V: TRBV6-6
CDR3: CATLRDTEAFF
DNA: TGTGCCACCTTGAGGGACACTGAAGCTTTCTTT